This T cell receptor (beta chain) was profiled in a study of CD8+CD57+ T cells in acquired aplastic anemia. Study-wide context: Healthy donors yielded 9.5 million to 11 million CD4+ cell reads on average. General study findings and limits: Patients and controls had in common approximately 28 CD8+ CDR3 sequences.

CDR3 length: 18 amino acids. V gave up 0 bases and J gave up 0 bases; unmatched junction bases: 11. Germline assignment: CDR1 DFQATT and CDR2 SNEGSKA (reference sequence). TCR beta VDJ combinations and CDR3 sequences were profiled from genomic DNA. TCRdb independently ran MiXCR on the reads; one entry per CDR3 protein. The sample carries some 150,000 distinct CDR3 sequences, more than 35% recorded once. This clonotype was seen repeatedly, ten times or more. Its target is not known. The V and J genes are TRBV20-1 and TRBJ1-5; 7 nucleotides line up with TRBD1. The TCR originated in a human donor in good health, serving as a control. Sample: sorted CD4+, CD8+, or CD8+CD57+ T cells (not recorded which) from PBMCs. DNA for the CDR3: TGCAGTGCTAGAGATAGAGAGACAGGGTCTTATAGCAATCAGCCCCAGCATTTT. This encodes CSARDRETGSYSNQPQHF.